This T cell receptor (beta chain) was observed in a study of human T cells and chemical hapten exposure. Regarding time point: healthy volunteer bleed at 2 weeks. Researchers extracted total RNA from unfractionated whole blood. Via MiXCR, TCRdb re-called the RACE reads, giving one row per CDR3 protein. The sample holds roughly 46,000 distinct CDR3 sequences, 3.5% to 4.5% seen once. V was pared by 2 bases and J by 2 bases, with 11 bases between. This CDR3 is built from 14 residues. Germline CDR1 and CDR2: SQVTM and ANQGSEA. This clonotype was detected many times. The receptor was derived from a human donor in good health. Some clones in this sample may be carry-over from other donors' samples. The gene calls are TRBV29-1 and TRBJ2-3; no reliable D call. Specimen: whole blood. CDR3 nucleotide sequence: TGCAGCGTTGAAAGGGCCGGCCTCACAGATACGCAGTATTTT. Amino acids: CSVERAGLTDTQYF.